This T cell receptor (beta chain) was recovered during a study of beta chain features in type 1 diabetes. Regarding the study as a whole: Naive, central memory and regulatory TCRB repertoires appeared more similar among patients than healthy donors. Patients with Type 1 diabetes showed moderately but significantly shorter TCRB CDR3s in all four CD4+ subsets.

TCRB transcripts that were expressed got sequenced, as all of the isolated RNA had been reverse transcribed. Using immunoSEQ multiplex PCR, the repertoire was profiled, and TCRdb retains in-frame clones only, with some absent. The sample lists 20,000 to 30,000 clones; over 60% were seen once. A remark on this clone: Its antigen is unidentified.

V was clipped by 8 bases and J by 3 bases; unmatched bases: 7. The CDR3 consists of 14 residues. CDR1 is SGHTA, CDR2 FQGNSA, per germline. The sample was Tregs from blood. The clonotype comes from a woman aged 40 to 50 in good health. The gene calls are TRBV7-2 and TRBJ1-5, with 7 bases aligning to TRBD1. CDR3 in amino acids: CASRPGQFNQPQHF. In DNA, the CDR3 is TGTGCCAGCCGACCGGGACAGTTCAATCAGCCCCAGCATTTT.